The 22 T cell receptor beta chains below were found in one sample sequenced in a study of cytomegalovirus exposure and HLA in healthy donors. Researchers ran the PCR with 60 Vbeta and 13 Jbeta primers. Profiled with immunoSEQ multiplex PCR; TCRdb holds only in-frame clones, not every one. The table includes roughly 100,000 clones, roughly 80% detected once. Sequences were obtained from PBMCs. The receptors here all came from a young man in good health and CMV-seropositive.

This chain uses TRBV5-1 with TRBJ2-6, with TRBD1 matching over 8 bases. J lost 0 bases, V lost 9 bases, and 11 bases had no gene match. In germline, CDR1 is SGHRS, CDR2 YFSETQ. The CDR3 runs 17 residues. The CDR3 sequence is CATQTGTGFSGANVLTF. DNA of the CDR3: TGCGCCACGCAAACCGGGACAGGCTTCTCTGGGGCCAACGTCCTGACTTTC.

The genes are TRBV27 and TRBJ1-2; a possible D gene is TRBD1 (6 bases). The CDR3 is 18 amino acids. V dropped 4 bases and J dropped 2 bases, with 23 bases sitting between them. CDR1 and CDR2 (germline): MNHEY, SMNVEV (reference sequence). DNA of the CDR3: TGTGCCAGCAGTTACCTTACAGGGATTGCAGACTTAAACTATGGCTACACCTTC. Amino acids: CASSYLTGIADLNYGYTF.

This chain uses TRBV18 with TRBJ2-7, with 12 bases identical to TRBD1. Germline loops: CDR1 KGHSH, CDR2 LQKENI. The CDR3 runs to 18 residues. V lost 4 bases and J lost 6; bases outside the gene matches: 16. The CDR3 DNA follows: TGTGCCAGCTCACTGGTCCCGGGACAGGGGGCGCAGTCTGGCGAGCAGTACTTC. Encoded protein: CASSLVPGQGAQSGEQYF.

J is TRBJ1-5 and V is TRBV19; TRBD1 might be the D (6 bases). The germline V gene has CDR1 LNHDA and CDR2 SQIVND (reference sequence). With 0 bases removed from V and 1 base from J, the gap between germline ends came to 10 bases. This CDR3 has 16 amino acids. CDR3 region: CASSIDGTRSNQPQHF. CDR3 in DNA: TGTGCCAGTAGTATAGATGGGACACGGAGCAATCAGCCCCAGCATTTT.

The gene calls are TRBV6-5 and TRBJ2-5; 9 bases fit TRBD1. The closer fit of TRBJ2-7 to the DNA end suggests the J call may be wrong. Germline V gene lookup returns CDR1 MNHEY and CDR2 SVGAGI. This CDR3 has 15 amino acids. CDR3 in amino acids: CASSYAGTGFYEQYF. CDR3 in DNA: TGTGCCAGCAGTTACGCCGGGACAGGGTTCTACGAGCAGTACTTC.

The chain links TRBV6-6 to TRBJ2-7, with D perhaps TRBD2 (6 bases). CDR3 size: 11 residues. The germline V gene encodes CDR1 MNHNY and CDR2 SVGAGI (reference sequence). The ends were cut back, 8 bases at V and 1 base at J, with 6 bases in the middle. Written as DNA, the CDR3 is TGTGCCAGCGGGGGGTCCTACGAGCAGTACTTC. Protein product: CASGGSYEQYF.

The V and J genes are TRBV9 and TRBJ2-3, with TRBD2 as a possible D gene (6 bases). The length of the CDR3 is 16 residues. The germline CDR1 and CDR2 sequences are SGDLS and YYNGEE. The germline V and J ends were trimmed by 6 bases and 0 bases, with 17 bases remaining between them. The CDR3 DNA is TGTGCCAGCAACGGTGGGGGGTGGGCAAGCACAGATACGCAGTATTTT. It specifies CASNGGGWASTDTQYF.

This chain uses TRBV2 with TRBJ2-7, with D possibly matching TRBD1 (5 bases). Germline CDR1 SNHLY, CDR2 FYNNEI. The length of the CDR3 is 14 residues. Trimming removed 3 bases at V and 1 base at J, with 10 bases between. The CDR3 coding sequence is TGTGCCAGCAGTGAGGCGGCAGGGTCCTACGAGCAGTACTTC. Amino acids: CASSEAAGSYEQYF.

The chain recombines TRBV4-3 with TRBJ1-4, with unresolved D. This CDR3 is built from 18 residues. Germline-derived CDR1 and CDR2 are LGHNA and YSLEER. Deletions cut 0 bases from V and 2 bases from J, with 16 bases between. CDR3 in DNA: TGCGCCAGCAGCCAAGATGGTTCCCGGGGTGGGACTAATGAAAAACTGTTTTTT. Amino acids: CASSQDGSRGGTNEKLFF.

The V and J genes are TRBV2 and TRBJ1-1; 8 bases match TRBD1. Germline CDR1 SNHLY, CDR2 FYNNEI. CDR3 length: 15 amino acids. Trimming cost V 2 bases and J 0 bases; bases outside gene matches: 2. CDR3 nucleotide sequence: TGTGCCAGCAGTGAACCGGGACAGGTGAACACTGAAGCTTTCTTT. Encoded protein: CASSEPGQVNTEAFF.

The chain links TRBV2 to TRBJ2-3; maybe TRBD2 (7 bases). Per germline, CDR1 SNHLY and CDR2 FYNNEI. V was cut by 7 bases and J by 3 bases, with 20 bases left in between. The CDR3 is 16 residues long. This CDR3 reads CASISMGGAPTDTQYF. The CDR3 region has the DNA TGTGCCAGCATCTCAATGGGGGGGGCCCCGACAGATACGCAGTATTTT. The complete variable domain, with remaining parts taken from reference TRBV2 and TRBJ2-3, reads EPEVTQTPSHQVTQMGQEVILRCVPISNHLYFYWYRQILGQKVEFLVSFYNNEISEKSEIFDDQFSVERPDGSNFTLKIRSTKLEDSAMYFCASISMGGAPTDTQYFGPGTRLTVL.

The V call is TRBV7-2, the J call TRBJ1-2; TRBD1 matches at 7 bases. This CDR3 spans 14 amino acids. Germline CDR1 and CDR2: SGHTA and FQGNSA. V lost 2 bases to trimming and J lost 4 bases; unmatched junction nucleotides: 4. The CDR3 nucleotides are TGTGCCAGCAGCTTATCCGGGACAGTCTATGGCTACACCTTC. It yields the protein CASSLSGTVYGYTF. The entire variable domain, with the rest obtained from reference TRBV7-2 and TRBJ1-2, is as follows: GAGVSQSPSNKVTEKGKDVELRCDPISGHTALYWYRQSLGQGLEFLIYFQGNSAPDKSGLPSDRFSAERTGGSVSTLTIQRTQQEDSAVYLCASSLSGTVYGYTFGSGTRLTVV.

The V and J genes are TRBV2 and TRBJ1-2; D perhaps matches TRBD1 (5 bases). Germline V gives CDR1 SNHLY, CDR2 FYNNEI. The CDR3 is 17 amino acids. The V end was cut by 1 base, the J end by 4 bases, with 19 bases between. The DNA for the CDR3 is TGTGCCAGCAGTGAAGGTCCAGGGCCCCTGGAACTCTATGGCTACACCTTC. Its translation is CASSEGPGPLELYGYTF. The whole variable domain, filled in from reference TRBV2 and TRBJ1-2, reads EPEVTQTPSHQVTQMGQEVILRCVPISNHLYFYWYRQILGQKVEFLVSFYNNEISEKSEIFDDQFSVERPDGSNFTLKIRSTKLEDSAMYFCASSEGPGPLELYGYTFGSGTRLTVV.

The CDR3 nucleotides are TGTGCCAGCAGTGATAGGACGGGAGCGCCTGAAGCTTTCTTT. Translated, it gives CASSDRTGAPEAFF. V is TRBV2 and J is TRBJ1-1; D remains unclear. Trimming pared 3 bases from V and 6 bases from J, leaving 14 bases between. CDR1 SNHLY and CDR2 FYNNEI come from the germline V gene. The length of the CDR3 is 14 residues. The whole variable domain, filled in from reference TRBV2 and TRBJ1-1, reads EPEVTQTPSHQVTQMGQEVILRCVPISNHLYFYWYRQILGQKVEFLVSFYNNEISEKSEIFDDQFSVERPDGSNFTLKIRSTKLEDSAMYFCASSDRTGAPEAFFGQGTRLTVV.

The chain couples TRBV28 to TRBJ2-1; no firm D call. The CDR3 extends over 13 amino acids. V lost 5 bases to trimming and J lost 6 bases, with 11 bases between them. Germline V CDR1 and CDR2: MDHEN, SYDVKM. The CDR3 coding sequence is TGTGCCAGCAGTCCTGCAGACTTCAATGAGCAGTTCTTC. This encodes CASSPADFNEQFF.

V and J are TRBV7-8 and TRBJ2-4; a possible D gene is TRBD2 (5 bases). Trimming left V 6 bases short and J 0 bases short, with 12 bases between. Germline loops: CDR1 SGHVS, CDR2 FQNEAQ. The CDR3 is 15 amino acids. The DNA of the CDR3 is TGTGCCAGCAGTACGAGGGCATCAGCCAAAAACATTCAGTACTTC. This encodes CASSTRASAKNIQYF.

The chain uses TRBV5-1 and TRBJ1-1; 8 bases line up with TRBD1. The V gene's germline CDR1 is SGHRS and CDR2 YFSETQ. The V and J ends lost 3 bases and 4 bases, in that order; junction bases with no gene match: 2. This CDR3 region has 13 residues. CDR3 in DNA: TGCGCCAGCAGCTCAGGGGGCCGCACTGAAGCTTTCTTT. Amino acid sequence: CASSSGGRTEAFF.

In DNA, the CDR3 is TGCGCCAGCAGCCAGGGGACAGCAAATGAAAAACTGTTTTTT. It translates to CASSQGTANEKLFF. The chain is built from TRBV4-1 and TRBJ1-4; TRBD1 matches 7 bases. J lost 5 bases, V lost 3 bases, and 3 bases had no gene match. CDR1 is MGHRA and CDR2 is YSYEKL in the germline V gene. The CDR3 has 14 residues.

The CDR3 DNA reads as TGTGCCAGCAGCCAAGATGTACGCGTTCAGTACTTC. Its translation is CASSQDVRVQYF. The chain carries TRBV14 and TRBJ2-4; D gene uncertain. The CDR3 runs 12 residues. Germline-derived CDR1 and CDR2 are SGHDN and FVKESK. V was clipped by 0 bases and J by 11 bases, with 8 bases between them. Using reference TRBV14 and TRBJ2-4 for the parts outside the CDR3, the full variable domain is EAGVTQFPSHSVIEKGQTVTLRCDPISGHDNLYWYRRVMGKEIKFLLHFVKESKQDESGMPNNRFLAERTGGTYSTLKVQPAELEDSGVYFCASSQDVRVQYFGAGTRLSVL.

The genes are TRBV6-6 and TRBJ1-6, with D maybe TRBD1 (6 bases). This CDR3 is built from 12 residues. Trimming took off 6 bases at V and 8 bases at J, with 8 bases between the two ends. Germline CDR1 MNHNY, CDR2 SVGAGI (reference sequence). The chain's CDR3 is CASSNRDSPLHF. Written as DNA, the CDR3 is TGTGCCAGCAGCAACAGGGATTCACCCCTCCACTTT.

The chain carries TRBV5-1 and TRBJ1-1, with a weak D call TRBD1 (6 bases). The CDR3 has 16 residues. Germline CDR1 and CDR2: SGHRS and YFSETQ. V lost 0 bases and J lost 0, with 12 bases in between. CDR3 sequence reads: CASSLAAGVMNTEAFF. CDR3 DNA: TGCGCCAGCAGCTTGGCGGCAGGGGTGATGAACACTGAAGCTTTCTTT. The variable domain in full, with the rest retrieved from reference TRBV5-1 and TRBJ1-1, is KAGVTQTPRYLIKTRGQQVTLSCSPISGHRSVSWYQQTPGQGLQFLFEYFSETQRNKGNFPGRFSGRQFSNSRSEMNVSTLELGDSALYLCASSLAAGVMNTEAFFGQGTRLTVV.

The chain carries TRBV19 and TRBJ1-4, with D perhaps TRBD1 (6 bases). The germline CDR1 and CDR2 sequences are LNHDA and SQIVND (reference sequence). CDR3 size: 14 residues. Trimming stripped 6 bases from V and 0 bases from J, with 8 bases between. Here the CDR3 reads CASRTGPTNEKLFF. CDR3 nucleotide sequence: TGTGCCAGTAGAACAGGGCCAACTAATGAAAAACTGTTTTTT.